This record covers a single T cell receptor (beta chain). Antigen specificity is unknown. This sample was taken from a study of T cell responses to AZD1222 COVID-19 vaccine. Study observations and caveats: Recipients of AZD1222 seropositive at baseline numbered only 6 or 7.

The CDR3 covers 15 residues. Germline lookup yields CDR1 LGHDT and CDR2 YNNKEL (reference sequence). The germline V and J ends were trimmed by 2 bases and 5 bases, with 14 bases remaining between them. Assay used: immunoSEQ multiplex PCR; TCRdb lists only in-frame clones, some missing. The sample contains about 140,000 clones, 90% to 95% of which appear only once. The V and J genes are TRBV3-1 (or the pseudogene TRBV3-2) and TRBJ2-3, with D tentatively TRBD1 or TRBD2 (5 bases each). This specimen was peripheral blood, taken 28 days after the second AZD1222 dose. This receptor was identified in an adult who received the AZD1222 COVID-19 vaccine. The CDR3 coding sequence is TGTGCCAGCAGCCAATCGGGACCATTTTTAGATACGCAGTATTTT. Protein sequence: CASSQSGPFLDTQYF.